The 14 T cell receptor beta chains below were found in one sample sequenced in a study of cytomegalovirus exposure and HLA in healthy donors. 13 Jbeta primers and 60 Vbeta primers were used for the PCR. The repertoire was sequenced with immunoSEQ multiplex PCR; TCRdb's copy has only in-frame clones and lacks some. The data hold about 130,000 clones, with 81% observed a single time. The sequencing sample was made of PBMCs. These receptor sequences come from a man between 18 and 29 years old in good health and CMV-seronegative.

This clone turned up a few times. The rearrangement joins TRBV2 to TRBJ1-4; D is perhaps TRBD1 (5 bases). Germline loops: CDR1 SNHLY, CDR2 FYNNEI. Between the trimmed V and J ends, which lost 9 bases and 4 bases, there was a span of 18 bases. CDR3 length: 15 amino acids. CDR3 nucleotide sequence: TGTGCCAGTATCGGCCCAGGGTTAAATAATGAAAAACTGTTTTTT. This sequence encodes CASIGPGLNNEKLFF.

This clone is a singleton in its sample. This chain connects TRBV7-2 to TRBJ2-1; 8 bases are a match to TRBD2. Germline V gene sequence: CDR1 SGHTA, CDR2 FQGNSA. Germline trimming cut 3 bases from V and 7 bases from J; bases unmatched to any gene: 11. The CDR3 contains 16 residues. The CDR3 is CASSFWARGVGNEQFF. As DNA, the CDR3 is TGTGCCAGCAGCTTCTGGGCGCGGGGGGTTGGGAATGAGCAGTTCTTC.

This chain joins TRBV4-3 and TRBJ2-5, with 10 bases aligning to TRBD2. This CDR3 comprises 16 residues. Germline assignment: CDR1 LGHNA and CDR2 YSLEER. Trimming cost V 0 bases and J 4 bases; bases outside gene matches: 5. The CDR3 nucleotides are TGCGCCAGCAGCCAAGATTGGGCTAGCGGGGGAGAGACCCAGTACTTC. As protein: CASSQDWASGGETQYF.

J is TRBJ2-7 and V is TRBV18; D is perhaps TRBD2 (6 bases). Germline CDR1 KGHSH, CDR2 LQKENI. Trimming took 3 bases from V and 2 from J, leaving 14 bases between them. This CDR3 region has 15 residues. CDR3 DNA sequence: TGTGCCAGCTCACCTCGGGACTCCCAGGCCTACGAGCAGTACTTC. It codes for CASSPRDSQAYEQYF.

The rearrangement uses TRBV5-6 and TRBJ2-5; D is perhaps TRBD1 (6 bases). The CDR3 is made up of 13 amino acids. CDR1 and CDR2 from the germline V gene are SGHDT and YYEEEE. Trimming took off 3 bases at V and 8 bases at J, with 14 bases between the two ends. As DNA, the CDR3 is TGTGCCAGCAGCTGGTGGGGACATTCCACCCAGTACTTC. Translating it yields CASSWWGHSTQYF.

This chain joins TRBV18 and TRBJ2-3; tentatively, D is TRBD2 (6 bases). Germline CDR1 is KGHSH and CDR2 is LQKENI. The length of the CDR3 is 16 residues. V shed 0 bases and J shed 0 bases, with 10 bases lying between them. The CDR3 loop reads CASSPPGGLSTDTQYF. The DNA of the CDR3 is TGTGCCAGCTCACCACCGGGGGGACTGAGCACAGATACGCAGTATTTT.

The chain links TRBV7-2 to TRBJ2-2; D is perhaps TRBD1 (5 bases). V dropped 8 bases and J dropped 0 bases, with 16 bases sitting between them. The CDR3 extends over 16 amino acids. Germline V gene lookup returns CDR1 SGHTA and CDR2 FQGNSA. The CDR3 bases are TGTGCCAGCCGGCGGCGTGAGACAGCGAACACCGGGGAGCTGTTTTTT. Amino acids: CASRRRETANTGELFF.

This sequence joins TRBV7-2 and TRBJ2-7, with TRBD2 matching 7 bases. The CDR3 loop spans 14 amino acids. The germline gives CDR1 SGHTA, CDR2 FQGNSA. V shed 1 base and J 3 bases; nucleotides not matched to a gene: 3. Here the CDR3 reads CASSLGASGYEQYF. CDR3 bases: TGTGCCAGCAGCTTAGGGGCTAGCGGCTACGAGCAGTACTTC.

The rearrangement links TRBV25-1 to TRBJ1-6, with D perhaps matching TRBD1 (6 bases). This CDR3 region has 17 residues. Germline assignment: CDR1 MGHDK and CDR2 SYGVNS. V was pared by 3 bases and J by 0 bases, with 12 bases between. CDR3 nucleotide sequence: TGTGCCAGCAGTGACTTACAGGGTTTCTCCTATAATTCACCCCTCCACTTT. Residues: CASSDLQGFSYNSPLHF.

The CDR3, as DNA: TGTGCCAGTAGTATTTTGTTAGGCGGAGGGGATGAAAAACTGTTTTTT. It codes for CASSILLGGGDEKLFF. The chain employs TRBV19 and TRBJ1-4, with D possibly TRBD1 on 5 matching bases. Trimming removed 3 bases from V and 6 bases from J, with 17 bases in between. The CDR3 loop spans 16 amino acids. The germline gives CDR1 LNHDA, CDR2 SQIVND (reference sequence).

A word on this clone: Other DNA sequences from this sample encode an identical CDR3 as well. V usage is TRBV9 and J usage is TRBJ1-6; D perhaps matches TRBD1 (5 bases). This CDR3 is 12 amino acids long. V lost 2 bases and J 8 bases, leaving 5 bases between the germline ends. CDR1 is SGDLS, CDR2 YYNGEE, per germline. The CDR3 bases are TGTGCCAGCAGCGTCAGGGATTCACCCCTCCACTTT. Translating gives CASSVRDSPLHF. Variable domain in full (rest from reference TRBV9 and TRBJ1-6): DSGVTQTPKHLITATGQRVTLRCSPRSGDLSVYWYQQSLDQGLQFLIQYYNGEERAKGNILERFSAQQFPDLHSELNLSSLELGDSALYFCASSVRDSPLHFGNGTRLTVT.

The V gene is TRBV5-1, the J gene TRBJ2-3, with D hard to call. Germline V gene sequence: CDR1 SGHRS, CDR2 YFSETQ. V lost 4 bases to trimming and J lost 3 bases, with 9 bases between them. CDR3 length equals 13 residues. The CDR3 DNA follows: TGCGCCAGCAGCCGAGTTAGAACAGATACGCAGTATTTT. It is translated as CASSRVRTDTQYF.

V usage is TRBV7-2 and J usage is TRBJ1-2; 7 nucleotides agree with TRBD1. The CDR3 is made up of 13 amino acids. The junction had 3 bases not matched to a gene; V was cut back by 1 base and J by 7 bases. CDR1 and CDR2 (germline): SGHTA, FQGNSA. CDR3 bases: TGTGCCAGCAGCTTAGATCAGGGGGGTGGCTACACCTTC. Translation: CASSLDQGGGYTF.

This chain connects TRBV19 to TRBJ1-6; 8 nucleotides match TRBD1. Unmatched junction bases numbered 10, after V lost 9 bases and J lost 6 bases. This CDR3 region has 15 residues. Germline V gene sequence: CDR1 LNHDA, CDR2 SQIVND (reference sequence). The CDR3 DNA follows: TGTGCCAGCAATGGACAGGGATCTTTTAATTCACCCCTCCACTTT. It translates to CASNGQGSFNSPLHF.